The entry below describes one T cell receptor (beta chain). Its cognate antigen is unknown. Caucasian individuals from Russia who were healthy and aged about 6 to 95 acted as donors. This CDR3 is built from 14 residues. The germline V gene has CDR1 MNHNS and CDR2 SASEGT. The trim removed 6 bases at V and 7 bases at J, leaving 11 bases unmatched. Combining a sample-barcoded 5' primer with a J-beta primer mix, a second PCR ran for about 7 to 12 cycles. TCRdb passed the 5' RACE reads through MiXCR, listing each CDR3 protein once. The table includes under 1,000,000 distinct CDR3 sequences, about half detected once. The source of the sample is a study of blood T cells in healthy people across ages. Background on the study: For every two T cells, template switching captured about one barcoded beta molecule.

Study-wide results and caveats: Significant beta diversity loss was already apparent by age approximately 42, declining roughly linearly.

The receptor was isolated from a man aged 80 or over in good health. The specimen was blood. The chain couples TRBV6-1 to TRBJ2-7; 8 nucleotides agree with TRBD2. CDR3 in amino acids: CASRRVSGTGEQYF. For the CDR3, the DNA is TGTGCCAGCAGGAGGGTTAGCGGGACGGGGGAGCAGTACTTC.